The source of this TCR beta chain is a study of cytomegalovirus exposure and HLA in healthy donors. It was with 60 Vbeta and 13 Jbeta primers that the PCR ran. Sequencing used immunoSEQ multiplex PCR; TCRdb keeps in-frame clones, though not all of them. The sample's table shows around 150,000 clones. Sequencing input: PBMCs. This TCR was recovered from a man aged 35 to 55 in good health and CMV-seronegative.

The CDR3 sequence is CATTKTGNQPQHF. DNA of the CDR3: TGTGCCACCACCAAAACGGGGAATCAGCCCCAGCATTTT. The chain employs TRBV15 and TRBJ1-5, with D uncertain. This CDR3 comprises 13 residues. V gave up 7 bases and J gave up 4 bases, with 11 bases separating them. Per the germline V gene, CDR1 is LNHNV and CDR2 is YYDKDF (reference sequence).